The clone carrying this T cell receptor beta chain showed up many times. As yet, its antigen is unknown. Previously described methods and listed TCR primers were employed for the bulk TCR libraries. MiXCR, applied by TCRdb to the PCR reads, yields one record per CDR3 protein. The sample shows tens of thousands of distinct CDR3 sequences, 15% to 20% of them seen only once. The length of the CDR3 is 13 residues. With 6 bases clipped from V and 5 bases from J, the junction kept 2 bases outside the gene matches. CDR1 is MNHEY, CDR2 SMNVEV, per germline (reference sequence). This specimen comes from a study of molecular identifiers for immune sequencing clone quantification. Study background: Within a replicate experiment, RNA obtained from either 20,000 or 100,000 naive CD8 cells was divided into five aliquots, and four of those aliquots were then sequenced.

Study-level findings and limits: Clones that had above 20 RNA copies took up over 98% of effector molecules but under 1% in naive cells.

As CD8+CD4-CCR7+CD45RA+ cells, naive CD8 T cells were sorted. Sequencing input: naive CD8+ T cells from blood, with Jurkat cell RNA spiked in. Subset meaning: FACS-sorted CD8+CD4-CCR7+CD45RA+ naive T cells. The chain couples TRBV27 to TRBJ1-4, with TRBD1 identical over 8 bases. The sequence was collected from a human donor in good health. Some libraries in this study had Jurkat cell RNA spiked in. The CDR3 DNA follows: TGTGCCAGCAGGGGACAGGCGAATGAAAAACTGTTTTTT. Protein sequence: CASRGQANEKLFF. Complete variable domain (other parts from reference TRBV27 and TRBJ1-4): EAQVTQNPRYLITVTGKKLTVTCSQNMNHEYMSWYRQDPGLGLRQIYYSMNVEVTDKGDVPEGYKVSRKEKRNFPLILESPSPNQTSLYFCASRGQANEKLFFGSGTQLSVL.